Listed here are 18 T cell receptor beta chains from one sample, sequenced in a study of beta chain features in type 1 diabetes. Expressed TCRB transcripts were sequenced because the isolated RNA had all been reverse transcribed beforehand. Method: immunoSEQ multiplex PCR; TCRdb's copy keeps in-frame clones and lacks some. The data contain hundreds of thousands of clones, 15% to 17% of them singletons. Sequencing was carried out using naive CD4+ T cells from blood. These receptor sequences come from a man in his late teens or twenties in good health.

The V gene is TRBV18, the J gene TRBJ1-2; D is unresolved. Trimming pared 3 bases from V and 3 bases from J, leaving 8 bases between. CDR1 and CDR2 from the germline V gene are KGHSH and LQKENI. The CDR3 contains 13 residues. CDR3 loop: CASSPIEDYGYTF. CDR3 DNA sequence: TGTGCCAGCTCACCGATAGAGGACTATGGCTACACCTTC.

This clone was detected a few times. Other DNA sequences in the sample encode the same CDR3. V usage is TRBV7-2 and J usage is TRBJ2-7; D unclear. CDR1 is SGHTA, CDR2 FQGNSA, per germline. This CDR3 is 12 amino acids long. Trimming removed 1 base at V and 4 bases at J, with 5 bases between. CDR3 loop: CASSLVRYEQYF. CDR3 nucleotide sequence: TGTGCCAGCAGCTTAGTCCGATACGAGCAGTACTTC.

The chain links TRBV7-8 to TRBJ2-7, with D maybe TRBD2 (5 bases). Germline V gene data show CDR1 as SGHVS and CDR2 as FQNEAQ. Trimming cost V 1 base and J 3 bases, with 13 bases left between them. The CDR3 consists of 15 residues. The DNA of the CDR3 is TGTGCCAGCAGCTTAGGGACGGGAAAATTCTACGAGCAGTACTTC. It yields the protein CASSLGTGKFYEQYF.

The rearrangement joins TRBV6-1 to TRBJ2-7; 7 bases line up with TRBD1. The germline V gene has CDR1 MNHNS and CDR2 SASEGT. The CDR3 contains 14 residues. V dropped 8 bases and J dropped 3; count of bases not matched to a gene: 10. In DNA, the CDR3 is TGTGCCAGCGACCCCCGGGACAGCTACTACGAGCAGTACTTC. This sequence encodes CASDPRDSYYEQYF.

The table lists this clone with a few counts. The same CDR3 also results from other DNA sequences found in this sample. The CDR3 sequence is CASSLGQGDYEQYF. Written as DNA, the CDR3 is TGTGCCAGCAGCTTAGGACAGGGGGATTACGAGCAGTACTTC. The chain couples TRBV7-9 to TRBJ2-7; 9 bases match TRBD1. The CDR3 runs 14 residues. V lost 1 base, J lost 4 bases, and 2 bases stayed unmatched. Germline V gives CDR1 SEHNR, CDR2 FQNEAQ (reference sequence).

The sample holds a few counts of this clone. The chain links TRBV5-1 to TRBJ2-3; 9 bases match TRBD2. This CDR3 is 15 amino acids long. V lost 0 bases and J lost 10; bases outside the gene matches: 9. Per germline, CDR1 SGHRS and CDR2 YFSETQ. For the CDR3, the DNA is TGCGCCAGCAGCTTGGGACTAGCGGAGGGTTATGCGCAGTATTTT. Its protein product is CASSLGLAEGYAQYF.

The chain couples TRBV4-2 to TRBJ2-2; the D call may be TRBD1 or TRBD2 (5 bases each). Germline CDR1 LGHNA, CDR2 YNFKEQ. The V end lost 1 base, the J end lost 7 bases, and 16 bases lay between the germline ends. The CDR3 length is 16 residues. The DNA for the CDR3 is TGTGCCAGCAGCCAAGCTAAAGGGGCTCGGGACGGGGAGCTGTTTTTT. Its protein is CASSQAKGARDGELFF.

This chain joins TRBV18 and TRBJ2-7, with D tentatively TRBD1 (6 bases). The CDR3 covers 15 residues. With 2 bases removed from V and 4 bases from J, the gap between germline ends came to 15 bases. CDR1 KGHSH and CDR2 LQKENI come from the germline V gene. CDR3 amino acids: CASSPGRGFGYEQYF. CDR3 bases: TGTGCCAGCTCACCAGGCAGGGGATTCGGGTACGAGCAGTACTTC.

Points on this clone: This sample also contains other DNA sequences that code for the same CDR3. The chain is built from TRBV29-1 and TRBJ1-5, with 8 bases fitting TRBD1. With 4 bases clipped from V and 7 bases from J, the junction kept 3 bases outside the gene matches. Germline values: CDR1 SQVTM, CDR2 ANQGSEA. The CDR3 is 12 amino acids. This CDR3 is CSVGTGNQPQHF. Here the CDR3 DNA reads TGCAGCGTTGGGACAGGGAACCAGCCCCAGCATTTT.

This clone was detected only a few times. The rearrangement links TRBV2 to TRBJ1-3; D is perhaps TRBD1 (6 bases). This CDR3 is built from 14 residues. Germline lookup yields CDR1 SNHLY and CDR2 FYNNEI. V was trimmed by 5 bases and J by 0 bases, leaving 8 bases between them. This chain's CDR3 is CASSPGVSGNTIYF. The CDR3 coding sequence is TGTGCCAGCAGTCCAGGGGTCTCTGGAAACACCATATATTTT.

In this sample, this clone turned up a few times. CDR3 residues: CASYSGTSGTDTQYF. In nucleotides, the CDR3 is TGTGCCAGTTACTCCGGGACTAGCGGGACAGATACGCAGTATTTT. The genes are TRBV19 and TRBJ2-3; 12 bases match TRBD2. This CDR3 comprises 15 residues. The V gene's germline CDR1 is LNHDA and CDR2 SQIVND (reference sequence). The J segment lost 3 bases and the V segment lost 8 bases, leaving 6 bases of the junction unmatched.

The chain links TRBV4-3 to TRBJ1-2; weak D call: TRBD1 (5 bases). Trimming removed 0 bases from V and 3 bases from J, with 14 bases in between. The CDR3 sequence is 16 residues long. CDR1 is LGHNA and CDR2 is YSLEER in the germline V gene. CDR3 sequence reads: CASSQEWEGRDYGYTF. CDR3 bases: TGCGCCAGCAGCCAAGAGTGGGAGGGGAGAGACTATGGCTACACCTTC.

The sample holds a few counts of this clone. The chain uses TRBV5-4 and TRBJ1-4, with TRBD1 as a possible D gene (5 bases). In germline, CDR1 is SGHNT, CDR2 YYREEE (reference sequence). V shed 2 bases and J shed 0 bases, with 11 bases lying between them. The CDR3 sequence is 16 residues long. Here the CDR3 reads CASSFRQGATNEKLFF. The DNA of the CDR3 is TGTGCCAGCAGCTTTCGGCAGGGCGCAACTAATGAAAAACTGTTTTTT.

Ten or more counts support this clone. V usage is TRBV14 and J usage is TRBJ2-1; 7 bases map to TRBD2. V was pared by 3 bases and J by 9 bases, with 5 bases of the junction left unmatched. Germline loops: CDR1 SGHDN, CDR2 FVKESK. There are 13 residues in the CDR3. The DNA for the CDR3 is TGTGCCAGCAGCCAGAGACTAGCTCTTGAGCAGTTCTTC. Its protein is CASSQRLALEQFF.

This chain connects TRBV5-1 to TRBJ1-2, with a tentative D call TRBD1 (5 bases). The CDR3 has 15 residues. CDR1 SGHRS and CDR2 YFSETQ come from the germline V gene. Trimming shortened V by 3 bases and J by 0 bases, and 12 bases separated the two germline ends. DNA of the CDR3: TGCGCCAGCAGCTACGGACAAGCAGCTAACTATGGCTACACCTTC. As protein: CASSYGQAANYGYTF.

This clone was observed a few times. The V gene is TRBV18, the J gene TRBJ1-6; 8 bases fit TRBD1. The CDR3 runs to 15 residues. The junction had 7 bases not matched to a gene; V was cut back by 4 bases and J by 8 bases. In germline, CDR1 is KGHSH, CDR2 LQKENI. In DNA form, the CDR3 reads TGTGCCAGCTCACAAACGACAGGGGTGGATTCACCCCTCCACTTT. This sequence encodes CASSQTTGVDSPLHF.

V usage is TRBV6-5 and J usage is TRBJ1-1; 8 positions agree with TRBD1. The CDR3 has 12 residues. After removal of 7 bases from V and 8 bases from J, the junction contained 6 bases not matched to a gene. CDR1 is MNHEY, CDR2 SVGAGI, per germline. This CDR3 reads CASTRGQGEAFF. CDR3 sequence (DNA): TGTGCCAGCACCAGAGGACAGGGCGAAGCTTTCTTT.

In its sample, this clone was seen a few times. The chain joins TRBV9 to TRBJ2-1; D gene uncertain. Germline lookup yields CDR1 SGDLS and CDR2 YYNGEE. The CDR3 has 15 amino acids. V lost 0 bases, J lost 6 bases, and 13 bases lay in between. As DNA, the CDR3 is TGTGCCAGCAGCGTAGCCCTATTGTCTACCAATGAGCAGTTCTTC. It yields the protein CASSVALLSTNEQFF.